This T cell receptor beta chain is drawn from a study of blood T cell repertoires in COVID-19 (dated by TCRdb to 2018 to 2021). Study-wide context: Samples covering the acute and convalescent phases of COVID-19 were provided by collaborators in the United States, Italy and Spain. The prospective study material was composed of cDNA or gDNA derived from T cells, B-cell-depleted T cells, or PBMCs. Subjects who had been exposed to COVID-19, were actively infected with it, or had recovered from it provided the deeply sampled blood TCRbeta repertoires that made up the dataset. The repertoires were released in a freely available public database meant as a resource for research on the immune response to SARS-CoV-2. The samples were drawn from two sources: the first 160 participants of the ongoing ImmuneRACE study, and 950 to 1,500 subjects contributed by 6 global collaborators. A de-identified subject ID, COVID-19 status, age in years and sex were almost always included in the sample metadata. Where available, HLA class I and class II types were taken from metadata supplied by the sample provider and were not determined by assay-based typing.

TCRbeta CDR3 regions were amplified from genomic DNA by means of the immunoSEQ Assay, a bias-controlled multiplex PCR. The published analysis was carried out like this. Within the assay, amplification of reference gene primers was used to estimate how many nucleated cells each sample contained. To quantify the absolute abundance of each unique TCRbeta CDR3 rearrangement, sequence reads were collapsed and filtered. For each sample, productive Simpson clonality was calculated by taking the square root of Simpson's diversity index across productive rearrangements. Held by TCRdb, this immuneACCESS table contains in-frame sequences only and omits some clones. Under half of the omission traces to an unresolved V gene where checked; the cause of the rest is unknown. D and trimming were read from the DNA, whereas the V and J calls and clone size are those reported in that table. This sample has fewer than 200,000 clones in its table, and roughly 78% of those were observed once. Clones ranked in the top ten supply around 6.3% of the sample.

The investigation overall reported the following: How much clinical and demographic metadata was included differed by source and by participant, and the metadata was provided uncurated.

Whole blood was collected in K2EDTA tubes by collaborating institutions according to the institutions' own protocols. For TCRbeta analysis, collaborators shipped samples as frozen whole blood, isolated PBMCs, or DNA extracted from either of those sample types. Trimming removed 2 bases from V and 6 bases from J, leaving 11 bases between the germline ends. Reading from cysteine to phenylalanine, the CDR3 counts 15 amino acids. The entry retains the CDR3 DNA only, 45 bases that are in frame from base 1. Per the germline V gene, SNHLY is the CDR1 and FYNNEI is the CDR2. A word on this clone: The clone's antigen remains unknown. The record has no base qualities; no much larger clone is one base away.

Recombination linked TRBV2 to TRBJ1-6, with a weak D call of TRBD1 (6 bases match). This TCR derives from a man aged 70-80 years with active or convalescent COVID-19. The specimen sequenced was peripheral blood. The base sequence is TGTGCCAGCAGTGAACCCCACAGGGCTAATTCACCCCTCCACTTT. Its product reads: CASSEPHRANSPLHF.